These 21 T cell receptor beta chains were sequenced from one sample in a study of blood T cells in healthy people across ages (dated by TCRdb to between 2015 and 2017). Preparation of the library involved 5' RACE. TCRdb names Illumina HiSeq 2500 as the instrument used. A second PCR of roughly 6 to 12 cycles was performed with a sample-barcoded 5' primer and a J-beta primer mix. TCRdb reprocessed the public reads (quality trimming at Q25 with fastp, clone calling with MiXCR) and kept in-frame beta chains. Rows are unified per CDR3 protein, each entry keeping the most common DNA and genes. Counted in this sample were hundreds of thousands of distinct CDR3 sequences; around 50% of them appeared once. 15% to 20% of the sample belongs to the ten largest clones. Specimen: blood. The receptors originated from a man older than 75 in good health.

V usage is TRBV29-1 and J usage is TRBJ2-5; 9 nucleotides align to TRBD2. After removal of 7 bases from V and 4 bases from J, the junction contained 10 bases not matched to a gene. CDR3 length: 14 residues. Germline values: CDR1 SQVTM, CDR2 ANQGSEA. The DNA for the CDR3 is TGCAGCGCCCAACTTAGCGGGAGCGTAGAGACCCAGTACTTC. Amino acids: CSAQLSGSVETQYF.

There are many counts of this clonotype. J is TRBJ2-1 and V is TRBV30; D assignment may be TRBD1 or TRBD2 (6 bases each). CDR1 is GTSNPN, CDR2 SVGIG, per germline (reference sequence). The CDR3 is 13 amino acids. Trimming left V 2 bases short and J 8 bases short, with 13 bases between. In nucleotides, the CDR3 is TGTGCCTGGAGTATCGGGGGCCCGGATGAGCAGTTCTTC. This translates into CAWSIGGPDEQFF.

J is TRBJ2-1 and V is TRBV4-2, with 8 bases that match TRBD2. Germline V lookup: CDR1 LGHNA, CDR2 YNFKEQ. With V trimmed by 2 bases and J by 3 bases, 9 bases remained unmatched. This CDR3 contains 17 residues. CDR3 nucleotide sequence: TGTGCCAGCAGCCAACAAGAGGGGCGGGAGGTCTACAATGAGCAGTTCTTC. Protein sequence: CASSQQEGREVYNEQFF.

On this clonotype itself: At one end, the junction sequence differs from germline, possibly due to a read error. This chain joins TRBV10-3 and TRBJ2-7, with TRBD1 identical over 9 bases. This CDR3 spans 15 amino acids. The V gene's germline CDR1 is ENHRY and CDR2 SYGVKD. The CDR3 region is CALRPGTGHSYEQYF. DNA for the CDR3: TGTGCCCTCAGGCCCGGGACAGGGCACTCCTACGAGCAGTACTTC.

This clonotype was seen at least ten times. The V call is TRBV15, the J call TRBJ2-3, with a tentative D call TRBD2 (5 bases). V lost 0 bases and J lost 0, with 10 bases in between. CDR3 size: 16 residues. Germline-derived CDR1 and CDR2 are LNHNV and YYDKDF (reference sequence). CDR3 protein: CATSRDRAASTDTQYF. CDR3 in DNA: TGTGCCACCAGCAGAGATCGAGCGGCTAGCACAGATACGCAGTATTTT.

In this sample, this clonotype turned up a few times. The chain recombines TRBV6-6 with TRBJ1-5; TRBD1 is a possible D gene (5 bases). V shed 6 bases and J shed 1 base, with 16 bases lying between them. CDR3 length: 16 amino acids. Germline CDR1 and CDR2: MNHNY and SVGAGI (reference sequence). Written as DNA, the CDR3 is TGTGCCAGCAGATCAGCGCAGGGAAGGAGCAATCAGCCCCAGCATTTT. Its translation is CASRSAQGRSNQPQHF.

This clonotype was seen only a few times. The chain uses TRBV6-2 or TRBV6-3 and TRBJ2-7; D might be TRBD2 (6 bases). The germline V gene encodes CDR1 MNHEY and CDR2 SVGEGT. This CDR3 comprises 13 residues. With 10 bases removed from V and 2 bases from J, the gap between germline ends came to 15 bases. This CDR3 reads CAINRDFTYEQYF. As DNA, the CDR3 is TGTGCCATCAACCGGGACTTTACCTACGAGCAGTACTTC.

This clonotype turned up a few times. V and J are TRBV24-1 and TRBJ2-1, with D possibly TRBD2 on 6 matching bases. This CDR3 spans 15 amino acids. CDR1 is KGHDR, CDR2 SFDVKD, per germline. V gave up 4 bases and J gave up 0 bases, with 9 bases separating them. The CDR3 reads CATSEPSVSYNEQFF. The CDR3 bases are TGTGCCACCAGTGAACCTAGCGTCTCCTACAATGAGCAGTTCTTC.

This clonotype was counted a few times. The chain couples TRBV5-1 to TRBJ2-5; 10 nucleotides agree with TRBD2. The germline CDR1 and CDR2 sequences are SGHRS and YFSETQ. Unmatched junction bases numbered 7, after V lost 4 bases and J lost 4 bases. The CDR3 runs 15 residues. CDR3 residues: CASSEGTSVSETQYF. The CDR3 region has the DNA TGCGCCAGCAGCGAAGGGACTAGCGTATCAGAGACCCAGTACTTC.

The chain joins TRBV5-1 to TRBJ2-1, with TRBD1 as a possible D gene (6 bases). The ends were cut back, 4 bases at V and 5 bases at J, with 19 bases in the middle. CDR1 and CDR2 (germline): SGHRS, YFSETQ. The CDR3 runs to 16 residues. As DNA, the CDR3 is TGCGCCAGCAGCCCCATAAACCGCGGACAGAACAATGAGCAGTTCTTC. Encoded protein: CASSPINRGQNNEQFF. The full variable domain, completed using reference TRBV5-1 and TRBJ2-1, is KAGVTQTPRYLIKTRGQQVTLSCSPISGHRSVSWYQQTPGQGLQFLFEYFSETQRNKGNFPGRFSGRQFSNSRSEMNVSTLELGDSALYLCASSPINRGQNNEQFFGPGTRLTVL.

This clonotype was seen many times. The V and J genes are TRBV7-2 and TRBJ2-1; 11 nucleotides align to TRBD1. The CDR3 is 15 residues long. V lost 1 base, J lost 9 bases, and 5 bases stayed unmatched. Germline V gives CDR1 SGHTA, CDR2 FQGNSA. For the CDR3, the DNA is TGTGCCAGCAGCTTAGTATGGACAGGGGGCGGTGAGCAGTTCTTC. Translated: CASSLVWTGGGEQFF.

Many counts were recorded for this clonotype. The chain carries TRBV20-1 and TRBJ2-5, with D perhaps given as TRBD1 or TRBD2 (5 bases each). Germline CDR1 reads DFQATT; CDR2 reads SNEGSKA (reference sequence). Trimming cost V 4 bases and J 2 bases, with 11 bases left between them. The CDR3 loop spans 13 amino acids. CDR3 nucleotides: TGCAGTGCTACGGGACCACCACAAGAGACCCAGTACTTC. Translating it yields CSATGPPQETQYF.

This clonotype has a count of ten or more. The CDR3 region is CASRTSGRYEQYF. For the CDR3, the DNA is TGTGCCAGCAGGACTAGCGGGAGGTACGAGCAGTACTTC. This rearrangement joins TRBV28 to TRBJ2-7; 13 bases line up with TRBD2. The CDR3 covers 13 residues. V lost 6 bases and J lost 4; bases outside the gene matches: 0. Germline V gene sequence: CDR1 MDHEN, CDR2 SYDVKM. The full variable domain, with the rest looked up from reference TRBV28 and TRBJ2-7, is DVKVTQSSRYLVKRTGEKVFLECVQDMDHENMFWYRQDPGLGLRLIYFSYDVKMKEKGDIPEGYSVSREKKERFSLILESASTNQTSMYLCASRTSGRYEQYFGPGTRLTVT.

This clonotype occurred a few times. Just one base apart from a much larger clone, this may be a read error. The chain combines TRBV20-1 with TRBJ2-7; 7 nucleotides line up with TRBD2. The J segment lost 1 base and the V segment lost 6 bases, leaving 6 bases of the junction unmatched. The CDR3 length is 13 residues. Germline V gives CDR1 DFQATT, CDR2 SNEGSKA (reference sequence). The CDR3 loop is CSAARAGSYEQYF. The CDR3 DNA reads TGCAGTGCCGCCCGAGCGGGATCCTACGAGCAGTACTTC.

As to this clonotype: At one end the junction does not follow the germline gene, possibly because of a read error. The chain recombines TRBV7-2 with TRBJ2-4; D perhaps matches TRBD1 (6 bases). The DNA end is a closer match to TRBJ2-5, so the J assignment may be wrong. The germline V gene has CDR1 SGHTA and CDR2 FQGNSA. The CDR3 has 14 amino acids. This CDR3 reads CAGSPGDIKETQYF. DNA of the CDR3: TGTGCCGGCAGCCCCGGGGACATCAAAGAGACCCAGTACTTC.

The chain combines TRBV20-1 with TRBJ2-4, with TRBD1 matching 9 bases. The V gene end was trimmed by 4 bases and the J gene end by 2 bases; junction bases not matched to a gene: 6. The germline V gene encodes CDR1 DFQATT and CDR2 SNEGSKA (reference sequence). The CDR3 is 15 amino acids. The CDR3 DNA reads as TGCAGTGCTATCCGGGACAGGGTTACCAAAAACATTCAGTACTTC. Its translation is CSAIRDRVTKNIQYF.

This clonotype was seen at least ten times. The rearrangement uses TRBV28 and TRBJ2-5, with TRBD1 matching 9 bases. The J call may be incorrect, as the DNA end agrees better with TRBJ2-7. Germline V gene data show CDR1 as MDHEN and CDR2 as SYDVKM. There are 13 residues in the CDR3. DNA of the CDR3: TGTGCCAGCAGTGGGGACAGGGAAGGCGAGCAGTACTTC. This encodes CASSGDREGEQYF.

There are many counts of this clonotype. The rearrangement joins TRBV10-2 to TRBJ2-7; the D is unclear. V lost 5 bases and J lost 5, with 7 bases in between. The CDR3 loop spans 11 amino acids. CDR1 is WSHSY and CDR2 is SAAADI in the germline V gene. In DNA form, the CDR3 reads TGCGCCAGCAGTACTTTAAACGAGCAGTACTTC. It translates to CASSTLNEQYF.

This clonotype showed up just once. This rearrangement joins TRBV7-2 to TRBJ2-6; TRBD2 aligns across 8 bases. The V segment lost 6 bases and the J segment 4 bases; nucleotides outside the gene matches: 8. Per germline, CDR1 SGHTA and CDR2 FQGNSA. This CDR3 comprises 16 residues. The CDR3 is CASSLLRGAGANVLTF. CDR3 nucleotides: TGTGCCAGCAGTTTGCTGCGGGGGGCCGGGGCCAACGTCCTGACTTTC.

V gene TRBV11-1 combines with J gene TRBJ2-1; D not resolved. The last part of the DNA fits TRBJ2-7 better; the J call may be wrong. The germline CDR1 and CDR2 sequences are SGHAT and FQDESV (reference sequence). The CDR3 is made up of 15 amino acids. CDR3 coding DNA: TGTGCCAGCAGCTTAGAGGGAAAGGTCTACAATGAGCAGTACTTC. This translates into CASSLEGKVYNEQYF.

This clonotype was seen a few times. V is TRBV9 and J is TRBJ2-3; 7 bases are a match to TRBD2. Losses at the gene ends were 1 base for V and 3 bases for J; bases not matched to a gene: 5. Germline CDR1 SGDLS, CDR2 YYNGEE. CDR3 length equals 15 residues. Here the CDR3 DNA reads TGTGCCAGCAGCGTATGGGGGGGTGAGACAGATACGCAGTATTTT. It yields the protein CASSVWGGETDTQYF.